This is a list of T cell receptor beta chains from one sample in a study of blood T cell repertoires in COVID-19. Sequencing used immunoSEQ multiplex PCR; TCRdb keeps in-frame clones, though not all of them. The data contain hundreds of thousands of clones, approximately 85% of them singletons. Sequenced sample: peripheral blood. Receptors originate from a human donor in a cohort sampled during active COVID-19. The CDR3 runs from the conserved cysteine through the conserved F or W. D genes are given only for firm matches. Some rows mark clone size as missing; the rest say once, few, many or name a class of expanded clone.

d_gene	len	abundance	v_gene	j_gene	CDR3aa	CDR3nt
NA	12	NA	TRBV29-1	TRBJ1-1	CSVEDQGTEAFF	TGCAGCGTTGAAGATCAGGGGACTGAAGCTTTCTTT
TRBD2	17	NA	TRBV27	TRBJ2-7	CASSGRRTSGGAYEQYF	TGTGCCAGCAGTGGCCGCCGGACTAGCGGGGGGGCTTACGAGCAGTACTTC
TRBD1	16	NA	TRBV9	TRBJ1-1	CASSHSSGQVDTEAFF	TGTGCCAGCAGCCATTCCTCGGGACAGGTAGACACTGAAGCTTTCTTT
TRBD1	15	once	TRBV11-2	TRBJ1-2	CASSQGDGDLWGYTF	TGTGCCAGCAGCCAGGGGGACGGGGACTTGTGGGGCTACACCTTC
TRBD1	16	once	TRBV6-6	TRBJ1-6	CASSYAGQGDNSPLHF	TGTGCCAGCAGTTACGCGGGACAGGGGGATAATTCACCCCTCCACTTT
TRBD1	14	NA	TRBV5-1	TRBJ1-2	CASSFDRGRDGYTF	TGCGCCAGCAGCTTTGACAGGGGGCGGGATGGCTACACCTTC
TRBD1	16	NA	TRBV27	TRBJ1-6	CASSFDRGAYNSPLHF	TGTGCCAGCAGTTTCGACAGGGGCGCTTATAATTCACCCCTCCACTTT
NA	15	NA	TRBV20-1	TRBJ2-5	CSASPGGAIQETQYF	TGCAGTGCTAGTCCCGGGGGAGCGATACAAGAGACCCAGTACTTC
NA	14	once	TRBV7-2	TRBJ1-5	CASSLEGGFKPQHF	TGTGCCAGCAGCTTAGAGGGAGGGTTCAAGCCCCAGCATTTT
TRBD2	16	NA	TRBV28	TRBJ2-3	CASSQLLAGGTDTQYF	TGTGCCAGCAGTCAACTACTAGCGGGGGGCACAGATACGCAGTATTTT
TRBD1	15	NA	TRBV19	TRBJ1-2	CASSPNRDRGPGYTF	TGTGCCAGTAGTCCCAACCGGGACAGGGGTCCTGGCTACACCTTC
NA	16	NA	TRBV6-6	TRBJ1-4	CASSPAGGATNEKLFF	TGTGCCAGCAGCCCCGCGGGTGGGGCAACTAATGAAAAACTGTTTTTT
NA	13	NA	TRBV5-8	TRBJ1-3	CASSFPGSRLQLF	TGTGCCAGCAGCTTTCCAGGGTCCCGTCTCCAACTTTTT
TRBD1	14	NA	TRBV3-1/TRBV3-2	TRBJ2-7	CASSPDRGIYEQYF	TGTGCCAGCAGCCCCGACAGGGGTATCTACGAGCAGTACTTC
NA	12	NA	TRBV11-3	TRBJ1-1	CASSYMNTEAFF	TGTGCCAGCAGCTACATGAACACTGAAGCTTTCTTT
NA	17	NA	TRBV19	TRBJ2-5	CASRRRLGEGAGETQYF	TGTGCCAGTAGGCGAAGACTAGGGGAAGGGGCGGGAGAGACCCAGTACTTC
NA	14	NA	TRBV5-4	TRBJ1-4	CASSSTGMKEKLFF	TGTGCCAGCAGCTCAACAGGGATGAAAGAAAAACTGTTTTTT
TRBD1	13	NA	TRBV7-7	TRBJ2-1	CASSPDRGNEQFF	TGTGCTAGCAGCCCCGACAGGGGCAATGAGCAGTTCTTC
TRBD1	16	NA	TRBV7-2	TRBJ1-2	CASSPRQGNTLYGYTF	TGTGCCAGCAGCCCCAGACAGGGGAATACCCTCTATGGCTACACCTTC
NA	14	NA	TRBV19	TRBJ2-7	CASRSQASSYEQYF	TGTGCCAGTAGATCACAGGCCAGCTCCTACGAGCAGTACTTC
TRBD2	16	NA	TRBV19	TRBJ2-5	CASALAGERMAETQYF	TGTGCCAGTGCCCTAGCGGGGGAGCGTATGGCGGAGACCCAGTACTTC
NA	17	NA	TRBV7-2	TRBJ2-5	CASSLRGSGYPQETQYF	TGTGCCAGCAGCTTAAGAGGCTCGGGGTACCCCCAAGAGACCCAGTACTTC
NA	14	NA	TRBV6-1	TRBJ2-3	CASSDLSGADTQYF	TGTGCCAGCAGTGACCTCTCCGGGGCAGATACGCAGTATTTT
TRBD1	15	NA	TRBV9	TRBJ2-7	CASSVGGQGTYEQYF	TGTGCCAGCAGCGTAGGGGGACAGGGGACCTACGAGCAGTACTTC
TRBD1	15	once	TRBV5-1	TRBJ1-3	CASSLRTGGSNTIYF	TGCGCCAGCAGCCTGAGGACAGGGGGTAGTAACACCATATATTTT
NA	16	NA	TRBV9	TRBJ1-6	CASSATGGSYNSPLHF	TGTGCCAGCAGCGCGACAGGTGGCTCCTATAATTCACCCCTCCACTTT
TRBD2	16	once	TRBV7-6	TRBJ2-2	CASSPTSGVGTGELFF	TGTGCCAGCAGCCCTACTAGCGGGGTTGGCACCGGGGAGCTGTTTTTT
TRBD1	15	NA	TRBV6-5	TRBJ1-4	CASSPDRGNNEKLFF	TGTGCCAGCAGTCCTGACAGGGGGAATAATGAAAAACTGTTTTTT
NA	16	once	TRBV7-6	TRBJ2-1	CASSLAGTPAANEQFF	TGTGCCAGCAGCTTAGCAGGAACCCCCGCGGCCAATGAGCAGTTCTTC
NA	13	NA	TRBV12-3/TRBV12-4	TRBJ1-1	CASSLGLYTEAFF	TGTGCCAGCAGTTTAGGGCTGTACACTGAAGCTTTCTTT
NA	14	NA	TRBV5-1	TRBJ1-2	CASRLGLEDYGYTF	TGCGCCAGCAGGCTAGGATTGGAGGACTATGGCTACACCTTC
NA	16	NA	TRBV21-1	TRBJ2-7	CASRGGGPKVSYEQYF	TGTGCCAGCAGGGGAGGAGGGCCGAAGGTTAGTTACGAGCAGTACTTC
NA	17	NA	TRBV7-6	TRBJ1-2	CASSPRPIDRDNYGYTF	TGTGCCAGCAGCCCAAGGCCAATTGATAGAGATAACTATGGGTACACCTTC
NA	14	NA	TRBV5-4	TRBJ2-5	CASSWTGHQETQYF	TGTGCCAGCAGCTGGACTGGACACCAAGAGACCCAGTACTTC
TRBD1	19	NA	TRBV5-6	TRBJ2-6	CASSWGRRDRVPGANVLTF	TGTGCCAGCAGCTGGGGGCGCCGGGACAGGGTTCCCGGGGCCAACGTCCTGACTTTC
NA	15	NA	TRBV6-5	TRBJ1-5	CASSPHRDLDQPQHF	TGTGCCAGCAGCCCCCACAGGGATCTGGATCAGCCCCAGCATTTT
NA	13	NA	TRBV30	TRBJ2-2	CAWQGPGTGELFF	TGTGCCTGGCAGGGGCCGGGTACCGGGGAGCTGTTTTTT
TRBD1	14	NA	TRBV27	TRBJ2-2	CASSLSSGGGELFF	TGTGCCAGCAGTTTATCTTCAGGGGGCGGGGAGCTGTTTTTT
NA	12	NA	TRBV7-2	TRBJ2-7	CASSKQGYEQYF	TGTGCCAGCAGTAAGCAGGGGTACGAGCAGTACTTC
NA	12	NA	TRBV12-3/TRBV12-4	TRBJ1-2	CASSPQEYGYTF	TGTGCCAGCAGTCCCCAGGAATATGGCTACACCTTC
NA	13	NA	TRBV29-1	TRBJ2-1	CSVERGQYNEQFF	TGCAGCGTTGAGAGAGGACAGTACAATGAGCAGTTCTTC
NA	13	NA	TRBV14	TRBJ1-2	CASSQGPDYGYTF	TGTGCCAGCAGCCAAGGGCCAGACTATGGCTACACCTTC
TRBD1	17	NA	TRBV5-1	TRBJ2-7	CASSLNPAGTGGNEQYF	TGCGCCAGCAGCTTGAACCCCGCCGGGACAGGGGGGAACGAGCAGTACTTC
NA	15	NA	TRBV7-2	TRBJ1-1	CASSLLPDSGTEAFF	TGTGCCAGCAGCTTACTCCCGGACAGCGGCACTGAAGCTTTCTTT
NA	11	NA	TRBV12-3/TRBV12-4	TRBJ1-2	CASTGRRGYTF	TGTGCCAGCACGGGGAGGAGAGGCTACACCTTC